This T cell receptor beta chain comes out of a study of multiple sclerosis patients with progressive multifocal leukoencephalopathy. Sequencing used immunoSEQ multiplex PCR; TCRdb keeps in-frame clones, though not all of them. The sample lists some 25,000 clones; more than 85% were seen once. With regard to this clone: Its cognate antigen is unknown.

Stated time point: approximately 11 months of natalizumab therapy. V was pared by 3 bases and J by 2 bases, with 5 bases of the junction left unmatched. Germline V gene data show CDR1 as SGDLS and CDR2 as YYNGEE. This CDR3 is 15 amino acids long. Study-wide findings and caveats: No common TRBV or TRBJ usage or pairing appeared at PML. Clones expanded at PML were already present before and during natalizumab. Most PML patients had lower entropy, suggesting less diverse TRB repertoires.

Sequenced material: PBMCs, taken from a patient treated with natalizumab. This receptor was obtained from a man in his thirties or forties with multiple sclerosis. The J gene is TRBJ2-7, the V gene TRBV9; 10 bases fit TRBD1. CDR3 loop: CASSATGGFAYEQYF. CDR3 bases: TGTGCCAGCAGCGCGACAGGGGGCTTCGCCTACGAGCAGTACTTC.